The present entry profiles one T cell receptor beta chain with its context. The repertoire was sequenced with immunoSEQ multiplex PCR; TCRdb's copy has only in-frame clones and lacks some. This table has approximately 74,000 clones, roughly 90% appearing once. This record belongs to a study of blood T cell repertoires in COVID-19. The V gene's germline CDR1 is SEHNR and CDR2 FQNEAQ (reference sequence). Trimming at V came to 7 bases and at J to 6 bases, leaving 7 bases not matched to a gene. This CDR3 comprises 13 residues. Sequencing input: peripheral blood. The chain uses TRBV7-9 and TRBJ2-7; 9 bases align to TRBD2. The sequence came from a woman in her fifties or sixties with active COVID-19. DNA for the CDR3: TGTGCCAGCAACTCGGGACTAGCAGCCGAGCAGTACTTC. Translated: CASNSGLAAEQYF.